The 15 T cell receptor beta chains below all came from one sample that was sequenced in a study of T cells after posttransplantation cyclophosphamide. Profiling relied on immunoSEQ multiplex PCR, and the TCRdb table lists in-frame clones only, not all of them. The table records under 75,000 clones, 85% to 95% of them present only once. The sequencing sample was made of PBMCs. All receptors come from a woman under 40 in good health and a related stem cell transplant donor.

The V gene is TRBV6-5, the J gene TRBJ2-6; tentative D call: TRBD1 (6 bases). The CDR3 runs to 15 residues. The V and J ends lost 5 bases and 1 base respectively, with 9 bases between them. Germline loops: CDR1 MNHEY, CDR2 SVGAGI. CDR3 region: CASSVQGSGANVLTF. CDR3 coding DNA: TGTGCCAGCAGTGTACAGGGTTCTGGGGCCAACGTCCTGACTTTC.

The genes are TRBV7-3 and TRBJ2-1; D is perhaps TRBD1 or TRBD2 (6 bases each). The V and J ends lost 5 bases and 8 bases respectively, with 19 bases between them. The CDR3 length is 15 residues. CDR1 and CDR2 from the germline V gene are SGHTA and FQGTGA. CDR3 sequence (DNA): TGTGCCAGCAGCGAACGAGGGGGGCGGTGGGATGAGCAGTTCTTC. The encoded protein is CASSERGGRWDEQFF.

The chain recombines TRBV27 with TRBJ1-1, with D possibly TRBD1 on 6 matching bases. V lost 7 bases to trimming and J lost 4 bases, with 16 bases between them. Germline CDR1 MNHEY, CDR2 SMNVEV (reference sequence). The CDR3 is 14 amino acids. In DNA, the CDR3 is TGTGCCAGCAAGCAACAGGGAGAGGTCACTGAAGCTTTCTTT. This gives the protein CASKQQGEVTEAFF.

V usage is TRBV13 and J usage is TRBJ2-1; no clear D gene. Germline V lookup: CDR1 PRHDT, CDR2 FYEKMQ (reference sequence). Trimming removed 1 base at V and 7 bases at J, with 14 bases between. The CDR3 consists of 15 residues. CDR3 DNA: TGTGCCAGCAGCTTAGTGGGCAGGAGAATGAATGAGCAGTTCTTC. Translating it yields CASSLVGRRMNEQFF.

This sequence joins TRBV6-1 and TRBJ2-7; D may be TRBD1 (6 bases). Trimming stripped 7 bases from V and 2 bases from J, with 15 bases between. This CDR3 is 14 amino acids long. The germline gives CDR1 MNHNS, CDR2 SASEGT. CDR3 nucleotides: TGTGCCAGCACTATGGGGCAGGGGCCCTACGAGCAGTACTTC. Translating gives CASTMGQGPYEQYF.

V usage is TRBV27 and J usage is TRBJ1-6; possible D gene TRBD1, 6 bases. CDR3 length: 12 amino acids. Germline CDR1 MNHEY, CDR2 SMNVEV (reference sequence). V was clipped by 4 bases and J by 8 bases, with 6 bases between them. As DNA, the CDR3 is TGTGCCAGCAGTTACAGGGATTCACCCCTCCACTTT. The encoded protein is CASSYRDSPLHF.

The rearrangement uses TRBV2 and TRBJ2-3; D possibly corresponds to TRBD2 (6 bases). CDR1 and CDR2 from the germline V gene are SNHLY and FYNNEI. The CDR3 is made up of 16 amino acids. Trimming removed 4 bases at V and 0 bases at J, with 14 bases between. The CDR3 spells CASSALGGLSTDTQYF. The CDR3 nucleotides read TGTGCCAGCAGTGCCCTTGGAGGGTTGAGCACAGATACGCAGTATTTT.

The CDR3 coding sequence is TGCGCCAGCAGCCAAGATAGGCGGGCTGGGGCCAACGTCCTGACTTTC. Encoded protein: CASSQDRRAGANVLTF. The chain has TRBV4-3 and TRBJ2-6; D might be TRBD2 (5 bases). The germline V and J ends were trimmed by 0 bases and 2 bases, with 8 bases remaining between them. The CDR3 spans 16 residues. Germline CDR1 reads LGHNA; CDR2 reads YSLEER.

The chain employs TRBV27 and TRBJ2-2; no definite D call. Trimming cost V 5 bases and J 2 bases, with 9 bases left between them. The CDR3 covers 14 residues. CDR1 is MNHEY, CDR2 SMNVEV, per germline (reference sequence). This CDR3 is CASSTETNTGELFF. As DNA, the CDR3 is TGTGCCAGCAGTACCGAGACAAACACCGGGGAGCTGTTTTTT.

The V and J genes are TRBV7-9 and TRBJ2-3; D is ambiguous. Germline loops: CDR1 SEHNR, CDR2 FQNEAQ (reference sequence). Deletions cut 2 bases from V and 3 bases from J, with 12 bases between. The CDR3 is 15 residues long. The CDR3 DNA is TGTGCCAGCAGCTTATCAGGCATCCAAACAGATACGCAGTATTTT. It translates to CASSLSGIQTDTQYF.

The rearrangement uses TRBV5-1 and TRBJ2-3; maybe TRBD2 (7 bases). Germline CDR1 and CDR2: SGHRS and YFSETQ. The CDR3 is 16 residues long. V was pared by 4 bases and J by 0 bases, with 15 bases between. The CDR3 spells CASSDGGQSSTDTQYF. CDR3 DNA: TGCGCCAGCAGCGACGGGGGGCAGAGTAGCACAGATACGCAGTATTTT.

The V call is TRBV6-6, the J call TRBJ1-1; unclear D gene. Germline V lookup: CDR1 MNHNY, CDR2 SVGAGI (reference sequence). The V and J ends lost 5 bases and 4 bases respectively, with 11 bases between them. The CDR3 length is 13 residues. In DNA, the CDR3 is TGTGCCAGCAGTATGAGCCAAGGCACTGAAGCTTTCTTT. As protein: CASSMSQGTEAFF.

The chain is built from TRBV7-6 and TRBJ1-1; TRBD1 agrees at 7 bases. The V gene end was trimmed by 6 bases and the J gene end by 0 bases; junction bases not matched to a gene: 7. The CDR3 runs 15 residues. Germline V gene lookup returns CDR1 SGHVS and CDR2 FNYEAQ. DNA for the CDR3: TGTGCCAGCAGGAAGGACAGGAACATGAACACTGAAGCTTTCTTT. Translating gives CASRKDRNMNTEAFF. The full variable domain, in which reference TRBV7-6 and TRBJ1-1 provide the parts outside the CDR3, is GAGVSQSPRYKVTKRGQDVALRCDPISGHVSLYWYRQALGQGPEFLTYFNYEAQQDKSGLPNDRFSAERPEGSISTLTIQRTEQRDSAMYRCASRKDRNMNTEAFFGQGTRLTVV.

V is TRBV19 and J is TRBJ2-6; D unresolved. This CDR3 region has 17 residues. The germline CDR1 and CDR2 sequences are LNHDA and SQIVND (reference sequence). Trimming stripped 1 base from V and 0 bases from J, with 10 bases between. CDR3: CASSIAFGRSGANVLTF. In DNA, the CDR3 is TGTGCCAGTAGTATAGCTTTCGGGCGCTCTGGGGCCAACGTCCTGACTTTC.

This rearrangement joins TRBV11-3 to TRBJ2-3; TRBD2 agrees at 10 bases. J was trimmed by 4 bases and V by 5 bases; bases with no gene match: 9. Germline V CDR1 and CDR2: SGHNT, YENEEA. This CDR3 region has 16 residues. The CDR3 nucleotides read TGTGCCAGCAGCCCGGGAGTGAGCGGGGGGGCAGATACGCAGTATTTT. It specifies CASSPGVSGGADTQYF.